This section outlines one T cell receptor (beta chain) sequence together with its context. Profiled with immunoSEQ multiplex PCR; TCRdb holds only in-frame clones, not every one. The profile covers 100,000 to 120,000 clones, with roughly 79% appearing a single time and roughly 9.4% taken by the ten largest. These data originate in a study of blood T cell repertoires in COVID-19. Trimming cost V 3 bases and J 5 bases, with 19 bases left between them. Germline CDR1 and CDR2: MNHNS and SASEGT. The CDR3 contains 17 residues. Sequenced material: peripheral blood. V and J are TRBV6-1 and TRBJ1-4; no reliable D call. This clonotype was obtained from a woman aged 70 to 79 with acute or convalescent COVID-19. CDR3 amino acids: CASSEWSSPSANEKLFF. CDR3 DNA sequence: TGTGCCAGCAGTGAGTGGAGCAGCCCGTCAGCAAATGAAAAACTGTTTTTT.